This entry features one T cell receptor beta chain sequence. V trimming: 4 bases; J trimming: 5 bases; junction bases outside the gene matches: 9. CDR1 is SEHNR and CDR2 is FQNEAQ in the germline V gene (reference sequence). The CDR3 sequence is 16 residues long. The protocol was immunoSEQ multiplex PCR, while the TCRdb copy is restricted to in-frame clones and leaves out a portion. The table lists about 250,000 clones, 80% to 90% of them singletons, with under 2% in the top ten. The record originates from a study of blood T cell repertoires in COVID-19. The sequence was collected from a man aged 40-55 years who had recovered from COVID-19. Sequenced: PBMCs or T cells enriched from blood (not recorded which). V gene TRBV7-9 combines with J gene TRBJ2-2, with 8 bases identical to TRBD2. The CDR3 DNA reads TGTGCCAGCAGCTCAGGACCCGGCGGGGGGACCGGGGAGCTGTTTTTT. It translates to CASSSGPGGGTGELFF. Variable domain in full (rest from reference TRBV7-9 and TRBJ2-2): DTGVSQNPRHKITKRGQNVTFRCDPISEHNRLYWYRQTLGQGPEFLTYFQNEAQLEKSRLLSDRFSAERPKGSFSTLEIQRTEQGDSAMYLCASSSGPGGGTGELFFGEGSRLTVL.